The T cell receptor (beta chain) under discussion was sequenced for a study of T cells in Graves' hyperthyroidism and ophthalmopathy. Findings and limits, study-wide: The model's output predicted ophthalmopathy at a median of roughly seven months prior to onset.

Amplification of TCR beta CDR3 regions was performed using RNA transcripts as template. Primed by the HTBI set, a first-round RT-PCR was run on the TCR CDR3. MiXCR was run by TCRdb on the multiplex PCR reads, yielding one entry per CDR3 protein. Of about 250,000 distinct CDR3 sequences detected, approximately 24% appear once; the ten largest clones hold about 40%. Germline V lookup: CDR1 MDHEN, CDR2 SYDVKM. V trimming: 6 bases; J trimming: 6 bases; junction bases outside the gene matches: 8. This CDR3 has 13 amino acids. With duration under 3 months, ophthalmopathy was active: Clinical Activity Score at least 3, NOSPECS at least 4. Investigators excluded patients with uncontrolled infection, other autoimmune disease, pregnancy or lactation. This clonotype was found many times. Its antigen is as yet unknown.

The chain combines TRBV28 with TRBJ2-7; 7 bases are shared with TRBD2. This receptor was identified in a middle-aged woman with Graves' ophthalmopathy. Sequenced sample: blood. The CDR3 DNA sequence: TGTGCCAGCAGCCAAGAACTAGCGCGCGAGCAGTACTTC. Translating gives CASSQELAREQYF.